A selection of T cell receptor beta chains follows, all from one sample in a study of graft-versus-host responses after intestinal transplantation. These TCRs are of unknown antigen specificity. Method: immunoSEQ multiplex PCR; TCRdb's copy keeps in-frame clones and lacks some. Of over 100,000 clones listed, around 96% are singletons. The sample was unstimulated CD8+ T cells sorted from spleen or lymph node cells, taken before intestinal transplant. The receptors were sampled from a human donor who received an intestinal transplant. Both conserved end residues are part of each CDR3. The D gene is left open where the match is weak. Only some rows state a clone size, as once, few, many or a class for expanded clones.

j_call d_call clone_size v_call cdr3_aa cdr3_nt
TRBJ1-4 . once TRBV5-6 CASSLGAGKLFF TGTGCCAGCAGCTTGGGAGCAGGAAAACTGTTTTTT
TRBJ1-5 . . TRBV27 CASSPQGDDQPQHF TGTGCCAGCAGCCCCCAGGGAGACGATCAGCCCCAGCATTTT
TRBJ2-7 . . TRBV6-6 CASSYGTNSYEQYF TGTGCCAGCAGTTACGGGACAAACTCCTACGAGCAGTACTTC
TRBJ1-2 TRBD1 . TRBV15 CATSRDNADRGFDYGYTF TGTGCCACCAGCAGAGATAACGCCGACAGGGGGTTCGACTATGGCTACACCTTC
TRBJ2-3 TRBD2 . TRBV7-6 CASSPPAGGTDTQYF TGTGCCAGCAGCCCACCGGCGGGAGGCACAGATACGCAGTATTTT
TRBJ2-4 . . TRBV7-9 CASSPDWGGGENIQYF TGTGCCAGCAGCCCTGATTGGGGAGGGGGCGAAAACATTCAGTACTTC
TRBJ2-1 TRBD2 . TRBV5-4 CASSWLLAEVYNEQFF TGTGCCAGCAGCTGGCTTCTAGCGGAAGTCTACAATGAGCAGTTCTTC
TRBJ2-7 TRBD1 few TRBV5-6 CASSGWTGAGGQYF TGTGCCAGCAGCGGATGGACAGGGGCAGGAGGGCAGTACTTC
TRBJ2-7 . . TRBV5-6 CASSSTGLMGFEQYF TGTGCCAGCAGCTCTACAGGGTTGATGGGGTTTGAGCAGTACTTC
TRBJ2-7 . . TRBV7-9 CASSPWTASYEQYF TGTGCCAGCAGCCCCTGGACAGCCTCCTACGAGCAGTACTTC
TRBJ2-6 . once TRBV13 CASSPTGAGANVLTF TGTGCCAGCAGCCCGACGGGTGCTGGGGCCAACGTCCTGACTTTC
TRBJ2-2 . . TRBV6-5 CASSYRLFPNTGELFF TGTGCCAGCAGTTACCGGCTGTTTCCGAACACCGGGGAGCTGTTTTTT
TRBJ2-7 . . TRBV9 CASSAQGGVPYEQYF TGTGCCAGCAGCGCCCAAGGAGGGGTACCCTACGAGCAGTACTTC
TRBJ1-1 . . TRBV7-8 CASSAYSRGLGTEAFF TGTGCCAGCAGCGCTTACAGTCGGGGGCTGGGCACTGAAGCTTTCTTT
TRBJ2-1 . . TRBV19 CASSIGLANEQFF TGTGCCAGTAGTATAGGCCTGGCAAATGAGCAGTTCTTC
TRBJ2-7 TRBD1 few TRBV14 CASSQAGGSYEQYF TGTGCCAGCAGCCAAGCAGGGGGCAGCTACGAGCAGTACTTC
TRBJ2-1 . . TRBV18 CASSPVGGITYNEQFF TGTGCCAGCTCACCAGTAGGCGGGATTACATACAATGAGCAGTTCTTC
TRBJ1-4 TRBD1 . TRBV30 CAWSPRRDREIGEKLFF TGTGCCTGGAGCCCCCGTAGGGACAGGGAAATCGGTGAAAAACTGTTTTTT
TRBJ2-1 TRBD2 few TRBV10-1 CASSEGTSGSYPPYNEQFF TGCGCCAGCAGTGAGGGGACTAGCGGGAGCTACCCCCCCTACAATGAGCAGTTCTTC
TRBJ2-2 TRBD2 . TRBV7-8 CASSPRWLAGVLGGELFF TGTGCCAGCAGCCCCAGATGGCTAGCGGGAGTTTTGGGCGGGGAGCTGTTTTTT
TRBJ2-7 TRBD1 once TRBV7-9 CASSQGQGIPNEQYF TGTGCCAGCAGCCAGGGACAGGGGATTCCCAACGAGCAGTACTTC
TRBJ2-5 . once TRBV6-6 CASSFPRREGETQYF TGTGCCAGCAGTTTTCCCCGTCGTGAGGGAGAGACCCAGTACTTC
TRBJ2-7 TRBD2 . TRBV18 CASSPGLAGGPYEQYF TGTGCCAGCTCACCCGGACTAGCGGGAGGACCCTACGAGCAGTACTTC
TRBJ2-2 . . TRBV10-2 CASETGNTGELFF TGCGCCAGCGAGACAGGGAACACCGGGGAGCTGTTTTTT
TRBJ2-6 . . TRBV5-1 CASSPSSGANVLTF TGCGCCAGCAGCCCAAGCTCTGGGGCCAACGTCCTGACTTTC
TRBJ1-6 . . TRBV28 CASSLSERSSYNSPLHF TGTGCCAGCAGTTTATCTGAGCGGAGCTCCTATAATTCACCCCTCCACTTT
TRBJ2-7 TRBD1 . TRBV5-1 CASSQPPMYRDRDHEQYF TGCGCCAGCAGCCAACCACCGATGTACCGGGACAGGGACCACGAGCAGTACTTC
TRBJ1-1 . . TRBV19 CASSMGSAYEAFF TGTGCCAGTAGTATGGGAAGCGCCTATGAAGCTTTCTTT
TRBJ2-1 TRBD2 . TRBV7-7 CASSPGPGGGTYNEQFF TGTGCCAGCAGCCCCGGACCGGGCGGGGGTACCTACAATGAGCAGTTCTTC
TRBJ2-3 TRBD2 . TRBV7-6 CASSLTSGGHTDTQYF TGTGCCAGCAGCTTAACTAGCGGGGGGCACACAGATACGCAGTATTTT
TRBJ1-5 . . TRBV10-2 CASSEGSSSEPQHF TGCGCCAGCAGTGAGGGTAGTAGCTCGGAGCCCCAGCATTTT
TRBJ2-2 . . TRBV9 CASSVEARAPNTGELFF TGTGCCAGCAGCGTAGAGGCGCGGGCCCCGAACACCGGGGAGCTGTTTTTT
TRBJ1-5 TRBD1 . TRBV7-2 CASSLLQGAMRNQPQHF TGTGCCAGCAGCTTGTTACAGGGGGCCATGCGCAATCAGCCCCAGCATTTT
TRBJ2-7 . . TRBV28 CASSSYYEQYF TGTGCCAGCAGTTCCTACTACGAGCAGTACTTC
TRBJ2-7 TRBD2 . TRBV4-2 CASSQEFGTREQYF TGTGCCAGCAGCCAAGAGTTCGGGACTAGGGAGCAGTACTTC
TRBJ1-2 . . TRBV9 CASTPSDQSAGYTF TGTGCCAGCACCCCTTCGGACCAAAGCGCTGGCTACACCTTC
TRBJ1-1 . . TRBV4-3 CASSHQGTEAFF TGCGCCAGCAGCCACCAGGGCACTGAAGCTTTCTTT
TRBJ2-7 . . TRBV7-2 CASSLDSFTYEQYF TGTGCCAGCAGCTTAGACAGCTTTACCTACGAGCAGTACTTC
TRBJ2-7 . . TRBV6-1 CASSEYEQYF TGTGCCAGCAGTGAGTACGAGCAGTACTTC
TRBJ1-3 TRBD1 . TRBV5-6 CASSFAGTGGFGNTIYF TGTGCCAGCAGCTTTGCCGGGACAGGGGGCTTTGGAAACACCATATATTTT
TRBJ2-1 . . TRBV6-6 CASSEGSSYNEQFF TGTGCCAGCAGTGAGGGTAGCTCCTACAATGAGCAGTTCTTC
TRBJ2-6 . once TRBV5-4 CASRYDGSSGANVLTF TGTGCCAGCAGATATGACGGAAGCTCTGGGGCCAACGTCCTGACTTTC
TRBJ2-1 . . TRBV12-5 CASGLGGEQFF TGTGCTAGTGGTTTGGGGGGTGAGCAGTTCTTC
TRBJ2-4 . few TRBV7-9 CASSLGSGTQTKNIQYF TGTGCCAGCAGCTTAGGGAGCGGGACACAAACCAAAAACATTCAGTACTTC
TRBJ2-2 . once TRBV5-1 CASNYDREGAGELFF TGCGCCAGCAACTACGACCGGGAAGGAGCCGGGGAGCTGTTTTTT
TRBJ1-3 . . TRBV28 CASSSVRTRGRSGNTIYF TGTGCCAGCAGCTCGGTCCGTACCAGGGGTCGATCTGGAAACACCATATATTTT
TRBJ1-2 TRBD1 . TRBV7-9 CASSSGQGNYGYTF TGTGCCAGCAGCTCGGGACAGGGTAACTATGGCTACACCTTC
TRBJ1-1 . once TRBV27 CASGALNTEAFF TGTGCCAGCGGGGCTTTGAACACTGAAGCTTTCTTT
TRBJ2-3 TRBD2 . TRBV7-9 CASSLFLGLAHPTQYF TGTGCCAGCAGCTTATTTTTGGGACTAGCACATCCTACGCAGTATTTT
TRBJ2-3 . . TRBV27 CASSLGGKDTQYF TGTGCCAGCAGTTTAGGAGGGAAGGATACGCAGTATTTT
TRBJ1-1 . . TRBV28 CASGAGAETEAFF TGTGCCAGCGGGGCGGGGGCCGAGACTGAAGCTTTCTTT